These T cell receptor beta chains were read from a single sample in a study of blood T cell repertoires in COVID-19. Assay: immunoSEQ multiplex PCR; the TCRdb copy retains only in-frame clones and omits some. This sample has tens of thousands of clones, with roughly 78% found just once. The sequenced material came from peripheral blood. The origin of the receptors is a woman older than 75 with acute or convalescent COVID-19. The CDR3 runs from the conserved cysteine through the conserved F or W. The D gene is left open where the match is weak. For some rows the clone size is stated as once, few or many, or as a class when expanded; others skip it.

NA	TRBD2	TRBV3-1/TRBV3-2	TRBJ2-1	TGTGCCAGCAGCCCAATGACTAGCATTCGCTACAATGAGCAGTTCTTC	CASSPMTSIRYNEQFF
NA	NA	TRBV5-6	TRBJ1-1	TGTGCCAGCAGCCTACTAGGACAGATGAACACTGAAGCTTTCTTT	CASSLLGQMNTEAFF
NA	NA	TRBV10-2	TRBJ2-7	TGCGCCAGCAGTGGTCAGCCCCTCGGGTACGAGCAGTACTTC	CASSGQPLGYEQYF
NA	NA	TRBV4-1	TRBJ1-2	TGCGCCAGCAGCCAAGCATCCGGGGGAGGATATGGCTACACCTTC	CASSQASGGGYGYTF
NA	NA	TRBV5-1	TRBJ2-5	TGCGCCAGCAGCTTGGGGGTAGGGGTCCAAGAGACCCAGTACTTC	CASSLGVGVQETQYF
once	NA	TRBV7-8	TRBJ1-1	TGTGCCAGCAGCTTACAGGGTCGAAGCACTGAAGCTTTCTTT	CASSLQGRSTEAFF
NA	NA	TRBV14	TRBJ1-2	TGTGCCAGCAGCCAGACAGAATACTATGGCTACACCTTC	CASSQTEYYGYTF
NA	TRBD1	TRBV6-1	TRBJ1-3	TGTGCCAGCAGTGGACAGGGGGCGGCTAATGGAAACACCATATATTTT	CASSGQGAANGNTIYF
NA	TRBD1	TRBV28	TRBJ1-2	TGTGCCAGCAGTTTAGGGGGACAGGCCGTTAGGGGGTATGGCTACACCTTC	CASSLGGQAVRGYGYTF
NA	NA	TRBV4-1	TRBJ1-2	TGCGCCAGCAGCCAAGTCGATTTAGGGGCTAACTATGGCTACACCTTC	CASSQVDLGANYGYTF
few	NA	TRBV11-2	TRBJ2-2	TGTGCCAGCAAGCGAGCGGGCACCGGGGAGCTGTTTTTT	CASKRAGTGELFF
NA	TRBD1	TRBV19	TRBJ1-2	TGTGCCAGTAGGGCCCGCAGACAGGGGGCTAACTATGGCTACACCTTC	CASRARRQGANYGYTF
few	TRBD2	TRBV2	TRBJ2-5	TGTGCCAGCAATTGGCGGGGGAGTCAAGAGACCCAGTACTTC	CASNWRGSQETQYF
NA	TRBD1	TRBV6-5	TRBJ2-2	TGTGCCAGCACCAGGGACAGGGGGCTGACCGGGGAGCTGTTTTTT	CASTRDRGLTGELFF
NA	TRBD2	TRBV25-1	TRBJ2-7	TGTGCCAGCAGTGACCCTAGCGGGACAAGGGAGCAGTACTTC	CASSDPSGTREQYF
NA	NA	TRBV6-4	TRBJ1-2	TGTGCCAGCAGTGAGGGGGCGTTAGATGGCTACACCTTC	CASSEGALDGYTF
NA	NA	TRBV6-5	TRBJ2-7	TGTGCCAGCAGTCGCCAAACAGGCTACGAGCAGTACTTC	CASSRQTGYEQYF
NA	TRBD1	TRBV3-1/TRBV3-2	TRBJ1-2	TGTGCCAGCAGCCAAGCCCGGGACAGTGTTATGAGTGGCTACACCTTC	CASSQARDSVMSGYTF
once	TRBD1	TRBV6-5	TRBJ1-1	TGTGCCAGCAGGTTGGGACAGGGTGTAACTGAAGCTTTCTTT	CASRLGQGVTEAFF
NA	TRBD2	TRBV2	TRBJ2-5	TGTGCCAGCACGGACCCGGGGGGGCCCACAGAGACCCAGTACTTC	CASTDPGGPTETQYF
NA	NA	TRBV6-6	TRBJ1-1	TGTGCCAGCAGTTATGACAGACACACTGAAGCTTTCTTT	CASSYDRHTEAFF
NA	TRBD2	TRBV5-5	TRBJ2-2	TGTGCCAGCAGCCGACTAGCGGGAGACGGGGCCGGGGAGCTGTTTTTT	CASSRLAGDGAGELFF
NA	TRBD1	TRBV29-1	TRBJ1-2	TGCAGCATTTGGACAGGGGGATTCTATGGCTACACCTTC	CSIWTGGFYGYTF
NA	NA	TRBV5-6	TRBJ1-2	TGTGCCAGCAGCAACCAGGGTTGGTATGGCTACACCTTC	CASSNQGWYGYTF
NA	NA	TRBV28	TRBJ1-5	TGTGCCAGCAGTTTATTTCAGGGGAGCAATCAGCCCCAGCATTTT	CASSLFQGSNQPQHF
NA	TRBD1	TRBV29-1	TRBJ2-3	TGCAGCGTTGAATCAGGGGGCATCGGAGATACGCAGTATTTT	CSVESGGIGDTQYF
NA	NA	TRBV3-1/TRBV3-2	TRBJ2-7	TGTGCCAGCAGCCAACAAGCGGCCAGCTCCTACGAGCAGTACTTC	CASSQQAASSYEQYF
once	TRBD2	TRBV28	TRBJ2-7	TGTGCCAGCAGTTTAACCCTAGCGGGAGTGTTGGAGCAGTACTTC	CASSLTLAGVLEQYF
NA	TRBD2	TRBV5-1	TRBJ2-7	TGCGCCAGCAGCATGGGACTAGCCCTAAGCGAGCAGTACTTC	CASSMGLALSEQYF
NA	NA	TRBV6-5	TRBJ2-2	TGTGCCAGCAGCTCCGACAGGGGAGGGCCCGGGGAGCTGTTTTTT	CASSSDRGGPGELFF
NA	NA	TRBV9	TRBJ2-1	TGTGCCAGCAGCGGGTGGGGGGACGTACAAAGTGAGCAGTTCTTC	CASSGWGDVQSEQFF
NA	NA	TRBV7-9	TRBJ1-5	TGTGCCAGCAGCTATAGCGGGCAGCCCCAGCATTTT	CASSYSGQPQHF
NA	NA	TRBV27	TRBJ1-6	TGTGCCAGCAGTTTAACCTACAATTCACCCCTCCACTTT	CASSLTYNSPLHF
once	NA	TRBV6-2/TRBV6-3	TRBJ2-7	TGTGCCAGCAGTTATTCCAGCGGGCCTTACGAGCAGTACTTC	CASSYSSGPYEQYF